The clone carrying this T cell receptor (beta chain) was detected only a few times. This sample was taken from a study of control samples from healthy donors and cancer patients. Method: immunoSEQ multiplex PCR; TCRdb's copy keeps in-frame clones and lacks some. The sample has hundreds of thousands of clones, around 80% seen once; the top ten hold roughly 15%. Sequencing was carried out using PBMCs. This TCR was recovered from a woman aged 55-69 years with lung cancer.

The CDR3, as DNA: TGCGCCAGCAGCTCGGACAGGGGCCTCGCTAATGAAAAACTGTTTTTT. Translated: CASSSDRGLANEKLFF. The V call is TRBV5-1, the J call TRBJ1-4; TRBD1 aligns across 9 bases. With 3 bases clipped from V and 3 bases from J, the junction kept 6 bases outside the gene matches. This CDR3 has 16 amino acids. Germline V gene sequence: CDR1 SGHRS, CDR2 YFSETQ.